Below are 3 T cell receptor beta chains sequenced from a single sample in a study of T cells in Graves' hyperthyroidism and ophthalmopathy. The investigators amplified TCR beta CDR3 regions from RNA transcripts. Carried out on the TCR CDR3, a first-round RT-PCR used the HTBI primer set. Each CDR3 protein is one row after TCRdb ran MiXCR on the multiplex PCR reads. The table lists hundreds of thousands of distinct CDR3 sequences, 14% of them singletons. The sequenced material came from blood. These receptors originate from a woman under 30 with Graves' hyperthyroidism.

In its sample, this clonotype was seen a few times. V and J are TRBV29-1 and TRBJ1-2; D gene unclear. The CDR3 is 14 residues long. Germline V gives CDR1 SQVTM, CDR2 ANQGSEA. V lost 7 bases and J 1 base, leaving 16 bases between the germline ends. CDR3 in amino acids: CSASYRHNNYGYTF. The CDR3 bases are TGCAGCGCTAGTTACAGACACAATAACTATGGCTACACCTTC.

At least ten counts were recorded for this clonotype. The gene calls are TRBV3-1 and TRBJ2-2, with no clear D. The CDR3 covers 15 residues. Trimming cost V 3 bases and J 1 base, with 9 bases left between them. Germline V lookup: CDR1 LGHDT, CDR2 YNNKEL (reference sequence). The CDR3 DNA is TGTGCCAGCAGCCACGAGGACGGGAACACCGGGGAGCTGTTTTTT. Translation: CASSHEDGNTGELFF.

There are many counts of this clonotype. V and J are TRBV10-3 and TRBJ2-7; 15 positions agree with TRBD2. J lost 3 bases, V lost 10 bases, and 4 bases had no gene match. There are 14 residues in the CDR3. Per germline, CDR1 ENHRY and CDR2 SYGVKD. DNA of the CDR3: TGTGCCACCCGGACTAGCGGGAGGGACTACGAGCAGTACTTC. Translation: CATRTSGRDYEQYF.